This T cell receptor (beta chain) was observed in a study of OX40 agonist ivuxolimab in advanced cancers. Study-level background: The costimulatory receptor OX40 (CD134) was targeted by ivuxolimab, a fully human IgG2 agonistic monoclonal antibody. Intravenous ivuxolimab was administered to patients every 2 weeks at six dose levels: 0.01, 0.1, 0.3, 1.5, 3 and 10 mg/kg. Among the 50 to 55 dose-escalation patients, approximately 20 had hepatocellular carcinoma, roughly 15 melanoma, 9 renal cell carcinoma and 9 head and neck cancer. A male proportion of almost 85% and a mean age of 60 years, ranging from roughly 20 to 80, were recorded for the dose-escalation cohort. Prior anti-PD-1, anti-PD-L1 or anti-CTLA-4 therapy was permitted, and 40% of dose-escalation patients had received checkpoint inhibitors. Three dose-escalation patients achieved partial responses, one with hepatocellular carcinoma and two with cutaneous melanoma. Peripheral TCRbeta sequencing was intended to test whether TCR sequence diversity was altered and clonal T-cell expansion was caused by ivuxolimab. The paper covers the monotherapy dose-escalation part of the phase I ivuxolimab trial, which included N ≈ 50 patients. General findings and caveats noted by the study authors: At doses of 0.1 to 3.0 mg/kg, clonal expansion of both CD4+ and CD8+ blood T cells was observed from baseline to week 6. In the 0.1-3.0 mg/kg groups, partial responders were among the patients with the lowest normalized peripheral clonal expansion, particularly in CD8+ T cells. Antigen specificity was not determined for the clonally expanded peripheral T cells. On average, CD8+ T cells showed more expanded clones than CD4+ T cells after ivuxolimab. Low levels of normalized T-cell clonal expansion were also shown by some nonresponding patients.

The trial excluded patients who had a history of autoimmune disease or were on systemic immunosuppression. In every dose cohort, peripheral blood was drawn for TCR sequencing at baseline, cycle 4 day 1, and cycle 7 day 1. Samples came from an open-label, multicenter, first-in-human phase I dose-escalation trial of ivuxolimab. Adults with locally advanced or metastatic head and neck squamous cell, hepatocellular, melanoma or renal cell carcinoma were enrolled in the trial. Before TCR sequencing, CD4+ and CD8+ T cells were separately sorted from peripheral blood. V loses 3 bases, J loses 4 bases, and the germline ends lie 15 bases apart. From cysteine to phenylalanine, the CDR3 is 15 amino acids long. The kept DNA is CDR3 alone, 45 bases in frame from the first base. CDR1 and CDR2 were assigned from the germline V gene as MNHEY and SVGAGI. Of note for this clone: The antigen it recognizes is unknown. No quality values exist for individual bases; no much larger clone is one base distant.

For sequencing of the TCRbeta CDR3 region, genomic DNA was extracted from the sorted cells. The immunoSEQ Assay was used to sequence the TCRbeta CDR3 regions. As stored in TCRdb, this immuneACCESS dataset retains in-frame rearrangements with V and J assigned. A fraction of the clones does not appear; measured against another copy, unresolved V genes explain less than half of the discrepancy, and the remainder lacks a known reason. The sample yields some 46,000 clones; 87% were counted once. 11% to 15% of the sample belongs to the ten largest clones. The clonotype comes from an adult with an advanced solid tumor such as melanoma, head and neck, liver or kidney cancer. The chain is encoded by TRBV6-5 joined to TRBJ2-5, and TRBD1 may be the D gene, going by 5 matching bases. The sample in question was CD4+ or CD8+ T cells sorted from blood, obtained in a trial of the OX40 agonist ivuxolimab. CDR3 reads: CASSYRGVGIETQYF. The DNA sequence follows: TGTGCCAGCAGTTATAGGGGTGTAGGGATAGAGACCCAGTACTTC.